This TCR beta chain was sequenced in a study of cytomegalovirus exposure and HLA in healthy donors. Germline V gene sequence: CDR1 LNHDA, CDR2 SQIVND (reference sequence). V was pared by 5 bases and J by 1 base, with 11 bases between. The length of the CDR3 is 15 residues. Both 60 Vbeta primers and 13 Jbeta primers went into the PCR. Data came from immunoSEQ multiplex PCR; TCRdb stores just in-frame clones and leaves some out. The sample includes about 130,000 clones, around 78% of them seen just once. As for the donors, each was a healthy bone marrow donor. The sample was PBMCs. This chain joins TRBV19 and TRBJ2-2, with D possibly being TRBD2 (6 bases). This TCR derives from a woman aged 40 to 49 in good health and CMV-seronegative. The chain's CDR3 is CASSAGQGNTGELFF. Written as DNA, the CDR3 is TGTGCCAGTAGTGCGGGGCAAGGGAACACCGGGGAGCTGTTTTTT.